This entry lists 21 T cell receptor beta chains sequenced from one sample in a study of CD8 T cells in ankylosing spondylitis. MiXCR was run by TCRdb on the 5' RACE reads, yielding one entry per CDR3 protein. The sample shows around 250,000 distinct CDR3 sequences, more than 15% of them seen only once. The sequencing input was blood, either unsorted or a sorted T cell fraction (not recorded which). The receptor source for this set is a male donor with ankylosing spondylitis or in good health (not recorded which).

The V call is TRBV7-2, the J call TRBJ2-7, with 11 positions matching TRBD2. The length of the CDR3 is 16 residues. Germline trimming cut 6 bases from V and 3 bases from J; bases unmatched to any gene: 10. Germline values: CDR1 SGHTA, CDR2 FQGNSA. The CDR3 here is CASRRPGLADNYEQYF. CDR3 coding DNA: TGTGCCAGCAGAAGACCGGGACTAGCGGATAACTACGAGCAGTACTTC.

In this sample, this clonotype turned up many times. This rearrangement joins TRBV14 to TRBJ2-7, with 8 bases that match TRBD1. The CDR3 has 13 amino acids. V was pared by 6 bases and J by 2 bases, with 3 bases of the junction left unmatched. Germline assignment: CDR1 SGHDN and CDR2 FVKESK. CDR3 DNA sequence: TGTGCCAGCAGAGGGACAGGAACCTACGAGCAGTACTTC. The encoded protein is CASRGTGTYEQYF.

This clonotype was detected many times. V and J are TRBV29-1 and TRBJ2-1, with 7 bases lining up with TRBD2. Germline-derived CDR1 and CDR2 are SQVTM and ANQGSEA. The CDR3 covers 14 residues. The V and J ends lost 3 bases and 5 bases, in that order; junction bases with no gene match: 7. This CDR3 is CSVDSRGVHNEQFF. CDR3 in DNA: TGCAGCGTTGATAGTCGGGGGGTCCACAATGAGCAGTTCTTC.

The chain employs TRBV12-3 or TRBV12-4 and TRBJ1-6; no reliable D call. Between the trimmed V and J ends, which lost 1 base and 12 bases, there was a span of 10 bases. CDR3 length: 13 amino acids. CDR3 nucleotide sequence: TGTGCCAGCAGTTTAGGGGGTTCGGAACCCCTCCACTTT. This translates into CASSLGGSEPLHF.

The chain links TRBV2 to TRBJ2-7, with 10 bases lining up with TRBD1. Trimming removed 8 bases from V and 0 bases from J; junction bases left unmatched: 4. The CDR3 is made up of 14 amino acids. Looked up from germline, CDR1 is SNHLY and CDR2 is FYNNEI. In DNA, the CDR3 is TGTGCCAGCGGAGGGACAGGGGCCTCCTACGAGCAGTACTTC. Translated, it gives CASGGTGASYEQYF.

The V call is TRBV10-3, the J call TRBJ2-6; D is unclear. V was pared by 1 base and J by 6 bases, with 10 bases between. Germline values: CDR1 ENHRY, CDR2 SYGVKD. CDR3 size: 15 residues. The CDR3 DNA is TGTGCCATCAGTGAGTTGGCAGAAGTGGCCAACGTCCTGACTTTC. Encoded protein: CAISELAEVANVLTF.

This clonotype was observed a few times. V usage is TRBV29-1 and J usage is TRBJ2-1; D gene ambiguous. The CDR3 extends over 13 amino acids. V was pared by 1 base and J by 3 bases, with 7 bases between. Germline lookup yields CDR1 SQVTM and CDR2 ANQGSEA. In DNA, the CDR3 is TGCAGCGTTGAAGCCATTGACTACAATGAGCAGTTCTTC. Translating it yields CSVEAIDYNEQFF.

This clonotype was seen a few times. V usage is TRBV3-1 and J usage is TRBJ1-1, with TRBD1 identical over 8 bases. Trimming cost V 1 base and J 4 bases; bases outside gene matches: 5. The CDR3 extends over 15 amino acids. Germline CDR1 reads LGHDT; CDR2 reads YNNKEL (reference sequence). The CDR3: CASSQGTGLGTEAFF. DNA of the CDR3: TGTGCCAGCAGCCAAGGGACAGGGCTTGGCACTGAAGCTTTCTTT.

This clonotype has just a few counts. The chain employs TRBV4-1 and TRBJ2-1; 8 nucleotides line up with TRBD2. V was clipped by 1 base and J by 7 bases; unmatched bases: 6. There are 15 residues in the CDR3. Germline-derived CDR1 and CDR2 are MGHRA and YSYEKL. The CDR3 DNA is TGCGCCAGCAGCCAAGTCCCCTCGGGGGGGAATGAGCAGTTCTTC. It is translated as CASSQVPSGGNEQFF.

In the case of this clonotype: The junction and the germline gene differ at one end; a read error may be behind it. The V call is TRBV7-2, the J call TRBJ2-7, with D uncertain. Germline CDR1 is SGHTA and CDR2 is FQGNSA. The CDR3 runs to 13 residues. The CDR3 sequence: CASSPASSYEKYF. The CDR3 DNA sequence: TGTGCCAGCAGCCCCGCAAGCTCCTACGAGAAGTACTTC.

V usage is TRBV7-9 and J usage is TRBJ2-5, with 10 bases aligning to TRBD1. Germline CDR1 reads SEHNR; CDR2 reads FQNEAQ (reference sequence). This CDR3 has 16 amino acids. V dropped 5 bases and J dropped 1; count of bases not matched to a gene: 7. The CDR3 region is CASSHRDRGLQETQYF. The CDR3 nucleotides are TGTGCCAGCAGCCACCGGGACAGGGGACTCCAAGAGACCCAGTACTTC.

This clonotype was counted many times. The chain recombines TRBV29-1 with TRBJ1-1; D might be TRBD1 (5 bases). CDR1 SQVTM and CDR2 ANQGSEA come from the germline V gene. Between the trimmed V and J ends, which lost 4 bases and 4 bases, there was a span of 13 bases. The length of the CDR3 is 13 residues. CDR3 sequence: CSVVQGVGTEAFF. Here the CDR3 DNA reads TGCAGCGTTGTGCAGGGAGTGGGCACTGAAGCTTTCTTT.

The J gene is TRBJ1-1, the V gene TRBV14; 7 bases agree with TRBD1. This CDR3 is 19 amino acids long. Germline values: CDR1 SGHDN, CDR2 FVKESK. J gave up 0 bases and V 0 bases, and 13 bases lay outside the gene matches. The CDR3 DNA sequence: TGTGCCAGCAGCCAAGATTGGAGGAGACAGGGTTTCATGAACACTGAAGCTTTCTTT. Protein: CASSQDWRRQGFMNTEAFF.

This clonotype showed up many times. The chain links TRBV29-1 to TRBJ2-7; TRBD1 matches 8 bases. Germline loops: CDR1 SQVTM, CDR2 ANQGSEA. Losses at the gene ends were 6 bases for V and 0 bases for J; bases not matched to a gene: 4. The CDR3 contains 13 residues. The CDR3 DNA follows: TGCAGCGTGGGAGGACAGGGCTCCTACGAGCAGTACTTC. This codes for CSVGGQGSYEQYF.

This clonotype appeared many times. The chain carries TRBV29-1 and TRBJ1-1; the D is unclear. Germline V gene lookup returns CDR1 SQVTM and CDR2 ANQGSEA. The CDR3 has 12 residues. Deletions cut 7 bases from V and 4 bases from J, with 13 bases between. CDR3 protein: CSGLAGGTEAFF. The CDR3 bases are TGCAGCGGGCTTGCGGGTGGCACTGAAGCTTTCTTT.

The rearrangement uses TRBV3-1 and TRBJ2-1, with a tentative D call TRBD2 (5 bases). CDR3 length: 16 residues. V lost 0 bases and J lost 1, with 10 bases in between. CDR1 LGHDT and CDR2 YNNKEL come from the germline V gene (reference sequence). The CDR3 loop is CASSQELEASYNEQFF. CDR3 bases: TGTGCCAGCAGCCAAGAGCTGGAGGCGTCCTACAATGAGCAGTTCTTC.

This clonotype was counted a few times. CDR3 nucleotides: TGTGCCAGCAGGACTGGACAGGGGGCCCACGAGCAGTACTTC. Translation gives CASRTGQGAHEQYF. The chain is built from TRBV7-9 and TRBJ2-7; 11 positions agree with TRBD1. The CDR3 is 14 residues long. Trimming took 6 bases from V and 5 from J; bases not matched to a gene: 6. CDR1 is SEHNR and CDR2 is FQNEAQ in the germline V gene (reference sequence).

Many counts were recorded for this clonotype. The chain carries TRBV12-3 or TRBV12-4 and TRBJ2-4; 8 bases fit TRBD2. The CDR3 runs 16 residues. The J segment lost 2 bases and the V segment lost 3 bases, leaving 6 bases of the junction unmatched. CDR3 sequence reads: CASSFQREWSKNIQYF. CDR3 DNA sequence: TGTGCCAGCAGTTTCCAGCGGGAGTGGTCCAAAAACATTCAGTACTTC.

The V gene is TRBV11-2, the J gene TRBJ2-7, with TRBD1 matching 7 bases. The CDR3 totals 17 residues. The ends lost 5 bases at V and 3 bases at J; junction bases unmatched: 16. Germline CDR1 reads SGHAT; CDR2 reads FQNNGV. This chain's CDR3 is CASSPPGVGGHNYEQYF. The CDR3 region has the DNA TGTGCCAGCAGCCCCCCGGGCGTAGGGGGCCACAACTACGAGCAGTACTTC.

The chain joins TRBV7-6 to TRBJ2-2; 8 bases map to TRBD1. Germline V gives CDR1 SGHVS, CDR2 FNYEAQ. The CDR3 has 16 residues. After removal of 5 bases from V and 4 bases from J, the junction contained 9 bases not matched to a gene. CDR3 loop: CASSPEQGAFTGELFF. CDR3 coding DNA: TGTGCCAGCAGCCCGGAGCAGGGGGCTTTCACCGGGGAGCTGTTTTTT. Complete variable domain (other parts from reference TRBV7-6 and TRBJ2-2): GAGVSQSPRYKVTKRGQDVALRCDPISGHVSLYWYRQALGQGPEFLTYFNYEAQQDKSGLPNDRFSAERPEGSISTLTIQRTEQRDSAMYRCASSPEQGAFTGELFFGEGSRLTVL.

The V and J genes are TRBV12-3 or TRBV12-4 and TRBJ2-5; 16 bases map to TRBD2. This CDR3 has 17 amino acids. V was pared by 5 bases and J by 4 bases, with 7 bases of the junction left unmatched. The DNA of the CDR3 is TGTGCCAGCAGTCCGGGACTAGCGGGAGGGCCGGTAGAGACCCAGTACTTC. Its translation: CASSPGLAGGPVETQYF.